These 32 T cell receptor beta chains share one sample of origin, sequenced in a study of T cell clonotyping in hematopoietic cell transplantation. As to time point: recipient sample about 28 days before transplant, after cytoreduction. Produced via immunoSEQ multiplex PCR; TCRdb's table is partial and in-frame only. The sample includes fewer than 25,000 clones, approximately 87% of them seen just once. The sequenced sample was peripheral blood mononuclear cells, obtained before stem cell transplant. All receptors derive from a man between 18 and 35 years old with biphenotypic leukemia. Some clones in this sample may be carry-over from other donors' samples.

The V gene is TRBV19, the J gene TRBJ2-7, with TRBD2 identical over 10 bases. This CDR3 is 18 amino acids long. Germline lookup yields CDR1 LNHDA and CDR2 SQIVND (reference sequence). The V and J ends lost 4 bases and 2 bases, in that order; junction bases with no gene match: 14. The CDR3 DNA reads TGTGCCAGTAGTAACATTAAAGCCCGGACTAGCGGACCCTACGAGCAGTACTTC. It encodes CASSNIKARTSGPYEQYF.

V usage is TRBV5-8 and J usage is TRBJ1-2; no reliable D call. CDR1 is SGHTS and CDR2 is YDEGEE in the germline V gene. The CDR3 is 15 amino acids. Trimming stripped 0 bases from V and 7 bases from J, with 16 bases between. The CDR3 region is CASSLAEISPRGYTF. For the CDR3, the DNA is TGTGCCAGCAGCTTGGCGGAGATATCCCCTCGTGGCTACACCTTC.

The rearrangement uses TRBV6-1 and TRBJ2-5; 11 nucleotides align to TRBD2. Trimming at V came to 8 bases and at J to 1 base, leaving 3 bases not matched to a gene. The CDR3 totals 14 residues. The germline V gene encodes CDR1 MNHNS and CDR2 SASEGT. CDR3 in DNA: TGTGCCAGCGTAGCGGGGGGGCCCCAAGAGACCCAGTACTTC. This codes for CASVAGGPQETQYF.

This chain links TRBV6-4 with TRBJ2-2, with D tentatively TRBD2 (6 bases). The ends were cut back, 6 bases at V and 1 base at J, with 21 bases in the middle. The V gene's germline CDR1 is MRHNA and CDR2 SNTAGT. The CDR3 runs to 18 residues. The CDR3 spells CASSPYGGRILNTGELFF. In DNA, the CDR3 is TGTGCCAGCAGCCCGTACGGGGGTAGGATACTGAACACCGGGGAGCTGTTTTTT.

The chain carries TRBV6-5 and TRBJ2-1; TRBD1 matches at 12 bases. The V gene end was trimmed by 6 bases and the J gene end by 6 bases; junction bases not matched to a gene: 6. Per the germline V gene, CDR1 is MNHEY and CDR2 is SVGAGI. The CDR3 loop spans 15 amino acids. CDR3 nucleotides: TGTGCCAGCAGCCAGGGACAGGGGGCGTTCAATGAGCAGTTCTTC. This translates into CASSQGQGAFNEQFF.

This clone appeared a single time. This CDR3 reads CASSARLENEQYF. The DNA of the CDR3 is TGTGCCAGCAGCGCGAGACTAGAAAACGAGCAGTACTTC. The chain employs TRBV7-9 and TRBJ2-7; TRBD2 might be the D (6 bases). CDR1 is SEHNR and CDR2 is FQNEAQ in the germline V gene (reference sequence). The CDR3 is made up of 13 amino acids. V was cut by 5 bases and J by 5 bases, with 13 bases left in between.

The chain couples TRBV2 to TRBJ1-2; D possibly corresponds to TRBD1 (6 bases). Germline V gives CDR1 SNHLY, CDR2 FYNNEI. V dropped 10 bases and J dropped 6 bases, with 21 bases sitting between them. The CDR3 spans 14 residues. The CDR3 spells CATPASEAGDGYTF. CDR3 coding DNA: TGTGCCACTCCCGCTTCGGAGGCAGGGGATGGCTACACCTTC.

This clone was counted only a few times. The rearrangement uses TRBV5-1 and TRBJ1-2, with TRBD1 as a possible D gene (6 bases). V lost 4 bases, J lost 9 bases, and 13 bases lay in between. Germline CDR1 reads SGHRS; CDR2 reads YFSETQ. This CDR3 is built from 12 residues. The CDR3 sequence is CASSRPDRSYTF. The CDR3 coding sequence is TGCGCCAGCAGCCGCCCCGACAGGAGCTACACCTTC. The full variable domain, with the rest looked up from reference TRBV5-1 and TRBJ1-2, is KAGVTQTPRYLIKTRGQQVTLSCSPISGHRSVSWYQQTPGQGLQFLFEYFSETQRNKGNFPGRFSGRQFSNSRSEMNVSTLELGDSALYLCASSRPDRSYTFGSGTRLTVV.

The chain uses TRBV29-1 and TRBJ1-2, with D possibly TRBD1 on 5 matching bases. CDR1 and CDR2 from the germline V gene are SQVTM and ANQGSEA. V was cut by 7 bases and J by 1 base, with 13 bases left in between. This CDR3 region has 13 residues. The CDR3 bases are TGCAGCGCTGGGGGGGTGATTAACTATGGCTACACCTTC. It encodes CSAGGVINYGYTF.

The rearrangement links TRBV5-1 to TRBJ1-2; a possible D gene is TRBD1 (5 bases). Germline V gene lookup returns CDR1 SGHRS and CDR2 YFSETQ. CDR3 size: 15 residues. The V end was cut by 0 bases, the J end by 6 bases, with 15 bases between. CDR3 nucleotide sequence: TGCGCCAGCAGCTTGGGCTGGGACCCCATGGATGGCTACACCTTC. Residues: CASSLGWDPMDGYTF.

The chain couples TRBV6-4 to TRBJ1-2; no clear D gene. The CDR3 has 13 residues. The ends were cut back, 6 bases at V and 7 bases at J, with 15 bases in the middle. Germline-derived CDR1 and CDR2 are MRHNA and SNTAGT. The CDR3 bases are TGTGCCAGCAGACCGAACCGCGAAGGTGGCTACACCTTC. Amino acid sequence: CASRPNREGGYTF.

CDR3 DNA: TGTGCCAGCGACACAACAGGGGTCTATGGCTACACCTTC. It yields the protein CASDTTGVYGYTF. This chain uses TRBV5-6 with TRBJ1-2; 7 bases are a match to TRBD1. Germline-derived CDR1 and CDR2 are SGHDT and YYEEEE. V was pared by 7 bases and J by 4 bases, with 7 bases of the junction left unmatched. The CDR3 is 13 residues long.

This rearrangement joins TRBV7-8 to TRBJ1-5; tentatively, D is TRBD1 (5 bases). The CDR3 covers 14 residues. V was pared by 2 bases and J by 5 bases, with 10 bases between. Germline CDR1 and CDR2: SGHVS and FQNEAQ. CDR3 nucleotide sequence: TGTGCCAGCAGCTTACTTCAGGGATATCAGCCCCAGCATTTT. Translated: CASSLLQGYQPQHF.

The CDR3 spells CASSLRVGKNEQFF. The CDR3 nucleotides are TGTGCCAGCAGCTTAAGGGTAGGAAAGAATGAGCAGTTCTTC. The chain carries TRBV7-2 and TRBJ2-1, with D unclear. Germline CDR1 and CDR2: SGHTA and FQGNSA. The CDR3 covers 14 residues. V lost 2 bases and J 7 bases, leaving 12 bases between the germline ends.

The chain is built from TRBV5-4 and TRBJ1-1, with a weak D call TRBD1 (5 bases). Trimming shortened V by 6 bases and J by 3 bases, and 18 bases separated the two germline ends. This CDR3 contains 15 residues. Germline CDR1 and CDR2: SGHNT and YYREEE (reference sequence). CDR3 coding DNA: TGTGCCAGCAACTATGCCCGGGGGGTTGACACTGAAGCTTTCTTT. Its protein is CASNYARGVDTEAFF.

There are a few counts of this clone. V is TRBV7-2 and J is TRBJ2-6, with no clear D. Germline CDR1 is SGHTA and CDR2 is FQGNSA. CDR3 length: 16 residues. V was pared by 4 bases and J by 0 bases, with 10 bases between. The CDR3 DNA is TGTGCCAGCAGCTCCCGACCCGGCTCTGGGGCCAACGTCCTGACTTTC. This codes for CASSSRPGSGANVLTF.

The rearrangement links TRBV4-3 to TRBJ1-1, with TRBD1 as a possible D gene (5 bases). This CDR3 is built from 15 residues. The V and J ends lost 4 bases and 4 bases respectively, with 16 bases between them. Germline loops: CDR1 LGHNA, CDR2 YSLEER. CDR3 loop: CASSLAFRVGTEAFF. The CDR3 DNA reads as TGCGCCAGCAGCCTGGCATTCAGGGTAGGCACTGAAGCTTTCTTT.

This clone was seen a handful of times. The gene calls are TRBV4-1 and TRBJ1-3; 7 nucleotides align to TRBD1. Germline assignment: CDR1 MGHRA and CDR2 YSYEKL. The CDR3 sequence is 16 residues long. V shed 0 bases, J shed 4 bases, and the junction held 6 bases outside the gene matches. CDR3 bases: TGCGCCAGCAGCCAAGATCTCGGCAGGGGGGGAAACACCATATATTTT. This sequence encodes CASSQDLGRGGNTIYF.

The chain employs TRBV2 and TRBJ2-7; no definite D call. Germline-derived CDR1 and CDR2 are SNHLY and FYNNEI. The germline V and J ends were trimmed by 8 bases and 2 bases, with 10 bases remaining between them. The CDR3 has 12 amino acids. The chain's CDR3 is CASLIQTYEQYF. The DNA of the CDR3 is TGTGCCAGCCTAATTCAGACCTACGAGCAGTACTTC.

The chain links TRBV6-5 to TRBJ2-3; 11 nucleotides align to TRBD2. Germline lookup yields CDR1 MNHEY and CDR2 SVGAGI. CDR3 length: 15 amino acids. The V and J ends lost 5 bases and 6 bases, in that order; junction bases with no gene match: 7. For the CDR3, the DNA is TGTGCCAGCAGTATAACTAGCGGGAGAACCGATACGCAGTATTTT. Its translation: CASSITSGRTDTQYF.

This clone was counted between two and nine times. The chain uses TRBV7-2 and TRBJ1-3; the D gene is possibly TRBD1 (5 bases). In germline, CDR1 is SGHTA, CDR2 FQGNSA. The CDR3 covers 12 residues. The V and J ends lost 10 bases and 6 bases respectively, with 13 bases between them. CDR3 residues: CATRDSSNTIYF. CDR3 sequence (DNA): TGTGCCACAAGGGACTCCTCAAACACCATATATTTT.

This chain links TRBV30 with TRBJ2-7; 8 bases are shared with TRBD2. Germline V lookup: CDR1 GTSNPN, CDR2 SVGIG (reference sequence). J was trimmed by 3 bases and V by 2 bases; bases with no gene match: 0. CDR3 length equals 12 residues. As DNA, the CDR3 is TGTGCCTGGAGTACTAGCGGCTACGAGCAGTACTTC. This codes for CAWSTSGYEQYF.

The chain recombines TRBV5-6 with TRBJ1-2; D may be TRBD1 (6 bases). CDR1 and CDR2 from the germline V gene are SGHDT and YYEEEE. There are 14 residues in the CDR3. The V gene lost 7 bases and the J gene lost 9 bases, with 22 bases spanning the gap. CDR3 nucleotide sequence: TGTGCCAGCCTAAAGGGGACACCGAGCATTAGCTACACCTTC. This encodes CASLKGTPSISYTF.

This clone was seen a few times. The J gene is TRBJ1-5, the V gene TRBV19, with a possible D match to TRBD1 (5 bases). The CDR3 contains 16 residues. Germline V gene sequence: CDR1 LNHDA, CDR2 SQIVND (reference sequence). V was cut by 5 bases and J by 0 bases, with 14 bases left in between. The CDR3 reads CASSSGRFYSNQPQHF. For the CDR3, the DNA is TGTGCCAGTAGTTCAGGGCGGTTCTATAGCAATCAGCCCCAGCATTTT.

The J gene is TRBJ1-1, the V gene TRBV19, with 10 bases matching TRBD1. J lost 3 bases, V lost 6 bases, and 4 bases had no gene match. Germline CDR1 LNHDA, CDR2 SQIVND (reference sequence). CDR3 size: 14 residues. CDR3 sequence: CASRADRGYTEAFF. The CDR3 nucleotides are TGTGCCAGTAGGGCGGACAGGGGGTACACTGAAGCTTTCTTT. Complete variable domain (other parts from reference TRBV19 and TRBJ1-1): DGGITQSPKYLFRKEGQNVTLSCEQNLNHDAMYWYRQDPGQGLRLIYYSQIVNDFQKGDIAEGYSVSREKKESFPLTVTSAQKNPTAFYLCASRADRGYTEAFFGQGTRLTVV.

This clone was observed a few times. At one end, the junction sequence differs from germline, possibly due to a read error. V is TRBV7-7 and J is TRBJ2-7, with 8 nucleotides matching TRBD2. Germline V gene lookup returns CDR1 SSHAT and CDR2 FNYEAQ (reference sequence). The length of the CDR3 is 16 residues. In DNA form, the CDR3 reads TGTGCTAGCAGCTCCCCCGGGACTAGATACTACGAGCAGCAGTACTTC. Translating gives CASSSPGTRYYEQQYF.

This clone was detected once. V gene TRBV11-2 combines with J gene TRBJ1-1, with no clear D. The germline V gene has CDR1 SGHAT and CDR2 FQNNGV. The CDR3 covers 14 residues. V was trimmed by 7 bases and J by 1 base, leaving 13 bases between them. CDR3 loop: CASTLDGTNTEAFF. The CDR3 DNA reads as TGTGCCAGCACCTTGGATGGAACGAACACTGAAGCTTTCTTT.

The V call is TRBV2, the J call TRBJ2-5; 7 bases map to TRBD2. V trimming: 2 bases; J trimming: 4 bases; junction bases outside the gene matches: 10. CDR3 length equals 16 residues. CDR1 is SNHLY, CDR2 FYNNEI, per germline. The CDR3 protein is CASSESGGTSVETQYF. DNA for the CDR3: TGTGCCAGCAGTGAATCGGGGGGAACAAGCGTAGAGACCCAGTACTTC.

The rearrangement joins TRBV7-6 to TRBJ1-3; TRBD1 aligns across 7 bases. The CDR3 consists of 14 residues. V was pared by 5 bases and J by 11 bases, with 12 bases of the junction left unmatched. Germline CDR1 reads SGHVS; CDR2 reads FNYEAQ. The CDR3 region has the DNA TGTGCCAGCAGCAGAGAGGGGGCGATGAACGCCATATATTTT. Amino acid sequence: CASSREGAMNAIYF. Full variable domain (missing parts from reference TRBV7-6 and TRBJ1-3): GAGVSQSPRYKVTKRGQDVALRCDPISGHVSLYWYRQALGQGPEFLTYFNYEAQQDKSGLPNDRFSAERPEGSISTLTIQRTEQRDSAMYRCASSREGAMNAIYFGEGSWLTVV.

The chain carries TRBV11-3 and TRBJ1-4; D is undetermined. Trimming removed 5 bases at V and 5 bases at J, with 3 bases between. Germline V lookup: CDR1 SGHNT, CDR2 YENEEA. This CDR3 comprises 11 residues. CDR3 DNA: TGTGCCAGCAGCACAAATGAAAAACTGTTTTTT. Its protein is CASSTNEKLFF.

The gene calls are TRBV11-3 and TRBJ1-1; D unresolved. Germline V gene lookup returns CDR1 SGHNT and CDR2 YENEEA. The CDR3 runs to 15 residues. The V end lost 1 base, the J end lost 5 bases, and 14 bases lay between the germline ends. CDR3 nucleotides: TGTGCCAGCAGCTTAGCGGGAGAGGGTGTAACTGAAGCTTTCTTT. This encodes CASSLAGEGVTEAFF.

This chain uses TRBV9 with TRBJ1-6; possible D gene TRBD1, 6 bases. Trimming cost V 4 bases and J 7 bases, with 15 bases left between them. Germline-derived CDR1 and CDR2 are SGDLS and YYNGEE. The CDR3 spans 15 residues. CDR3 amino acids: CASSPRTERNSPLHF. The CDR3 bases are TGTGCCAGCAGCCCTCGGACAGAAAGGAATTCACCCCTCCACTTT. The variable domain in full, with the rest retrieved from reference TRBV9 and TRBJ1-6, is DSGVTQTPKHLITATGQRVTLRCSPRSGDLSVYWYQQSLDQGLQFLIQYYNGEERAKGNILERFSAQQFPDLHSELNLSSLELGDSALYFCASSPRTERNSPLHFGNGTRLTVT.